Shown below are 14 T cell receptor beta chains from a single sample sequenced in a study of Graves' ophthalmopathy and Graves' hyperthyroidism. The TCR beta CDR3 regions underwent amplification from RNA transcripts. An opening RT-PCR round employed HTBI primers and preceded a second-round multiplex PCR. MiXCR was run by TCRdb on the multiplex PCR reads, yielding one entry per CDR3 protein. The table includes roughly 50,000 distinct CDR3 sequences, under 55% detected once. The specimen was peripheral blood. The receptors come from an adult man with Graves' ophthalmopathy.

This chain joins TRBV6-4 and TRBJ1-5; no definite D call. The CDR3 is made up of 13 amino acids. Germline assignment: CDR1 MRHNA and CDR2 SNTAGT. Trimming stripped 6 bases from V and 3 bases from J, with 9 bases between. CDR3 DNA sequence: TGTGCCAGCAGCCCAGGAGTCAATCAGCCCCAGCATTTT. This sequence encodes CASSPGVNQPQHF.

With respect to this clonotype: Because the CDR3 is missing its conserved closing phenylalanine or tryptophan, this is likely a read error. The chain employs TRBV12-3 or TRBV12-4 and TRBJ1-6; D gene ambiguous. V dropped 3 bases and J dropped 10 bases, with 13 bases sitting between them. This CDR3 is built from 14 residues. This chain's CDR3 is CASSFRPENSPLHS. For the CDR3, the DNA is TGTGCCAGCAGTTTCCGACCTGAGAACTCACCCCTCCACTCT.

The chain carries TRBV12-3 or TRBV12-4 and TRBJ1-3; 8 bases agree with TRBD1. The CDR3 has 13 amino acids. After removal of 3 bases from V and 7 bases from J, the junction contained 2 bases not matched to a gene. This chain's CDR3 is CASSLNRGNTIYF. CDR3 DNA sequence: TGTGCCAGCAGTTTGAACAGGGGGAACACCATATATTTT.

V usage is TRBV7-3 and J usage is TRBJ2-2, with D possibly matching TRBD2 (6 bases). This CDR3 region has 13 residues. The germline V and J ends were trimmed by 10 bases and 8 bases, with 17 bases remaining between them. Germline loops: CDR1 SGHTA, CDR2 FQGTGA. The CDR3 loop reads CATTPSGGGELFF. CDR3 nucleotides: TGTGCCACCACCCCCTCCGGGGGTGGGGAGCTGTTTTTT.

This clonotype was picked up many times. The chain joins TRBV6-5 to TRBJ2-5; D is possibly TRBD1 or TRBD2 (5 bases each). Looked up from germline, CDR1 is MNHEY and CDR2 is SVGAGI. Trimming cost V 3 bases and J 4 bases, with 12 bases left between them. CDR3 length: 14 residues. The DNA of the CDR3 is TGTGCCAGCAGTTATGGGACCCGGCGAGAGACCCAGTACTTC. It specifies CASSYGTRRETQYF.

V usage is TRBV19 and J usage is TRBJ1-5; no clear D gene. CDR3 size: 9 residues. V was clipped by 5 bases and J by 13 bases, with 6 bases between them. The germline V gene has CDR1 LNHDA and CDR2 SQIVND (reference sequence). The CDR3: CASSARQHF. CDR3 DNA sequence: TGTGCCAGTAGTGCCCGACAGCATTTT.

Concerning this clonotype: A clone one base away is much larger, so this may be a read error. V is TRBV3-1 and J is TRBJ2-1; no definite D call. The germline V gene has CDR1 LGHDT and CDR2 YNNKEL (reference sequence). The CDR3 spans 12 residues. V was pared by 3 bases and J by 12 bases, with 12 bases between. This CDR3 reads CASSQGIFAQFF. CDR3 DNA: TGTGCCAGCAGCCAGGGGATTTTTGCGCAGTTCTTC.

This clonotype was detected only a few times. This CDR3 is CASSLDRLNTEAFF. The CDR3 nucleotides read TGCGCCAGCAGCTTGGACAGGCTGAACACTGAAGCTTTCTTT. This sequence joins TRBV5-1 and TRBJ1-1; maybe TRBD1 (5 bases). The CDR3 consists of 14 residues. Germline-derived CDR1 and CDR2 are SGHRS and YFSETQ. Trimming took off 0 bases at V and 0 bases at J, with 6 bases between the two ends.

A word on this clonotype: It is likely a read error, because the conserved phenylalanine at the end of the CDR3 is missing. J is TRBJ1-6 and V is TRBV19, with D tentatively TRBD1 (5 bases). Germline loops: CDR1 LNHDA, CDR2 SQIVND (reference sequence). CDR3 length equals 13 residues. V lost 7 bases and J 9 bases, leaving 13 bases between the germline ends. CDR3 loop: CASNWGRGSPLHL. The CDR3 DNA reads TGTGCCAGTAATTGGGGGAGAGGTTCACCCCTCCACCTT.

V is TRBV7-9 and J is TRBJ1-1; tentatively, D is TRBD1 (5 bases). The CDR3 sequence is 11 residues long. V was trimmed by 7 bases and J by 10 bases, leaving 13 bases between them. Germline lookup yields CDR1 SEHNR and CDR2 FQNEAQ (reference sequence). CDR3 amino acids: CASTSGQGAFF. The CDR3 DNA sequence: TGTGCCAGCACCTCCGGCCAGGGAGCTTTCTTT.

The chain recombines TRBV9 with TRBJ2-3; 8 nucleotides agree with TRBD2. From germline, CDR1 is SGDLS and CDR2 YYNGEE. The CDR3 extends over 16 amino acids. J lost 6 bases, V lost 3 bases, and 12 bases had no gene match. The CDR3 coding sequence is TGTGCCAGCAGCGGAGGGGCGGGAGGAGGGCGGGATACGCAGTATTTT. This gives the protein CASSGGAGGGRDTQYF.

This clonotype has just a few counts. The V gene is TRBV7-6, the J gene TRBJ2-7; 9 bases agree with TRBD1. CDR1 and CDR2 (germline): SGHVS, FNYEAQ. The CDR3 length is 16 residues. V lost 1 base and J lost 5; bases outside the gene matches: 9. The CDR3 coding sequence is TGTGCCAGCAGCTTAGTATCCTACAGGGGGCTACACGAGCAGTACTTC. Translation gives CASSLVSYRGLHEQYF.

This clonotype was picked up a small number of times. V and J are TRBV25-1 and TRBJ2-3; possible D gene TRBD2, 7 bases. The CDR3 loop spans 14 amino acids. Per germline, CDR1 MGHDK and CDR2 SYGVNS. Trimming left V 3 bases short and J 6 bases short, with 13 bases between. The CDR3 spells CASSELQGGDTQYF. The CDR3 DNA sequence: TGTGCCAGCAGTGAGCTACAGGGAGGGGATACGCAGTATTTT.

This clonotype occurred many times. A read error may produce the germline difference seen at one junction end. V usage is TRBV5-1 and J usage is TRBJ1-4; D uncertain. Germline V CDR1 and CDR2: SGHRS, YFSETQ. The CDR3 loop spans 14 amino acids. The CDR3 here is CTSSLGVSNEKLFF. As DNA, the CDR3 is TGCACCAGCAGCTTGGGAGTCTCTAATGAAAAACTGTTTTTT.